These 28 T cell receptor beta chains share one sample of origin, sequenced in a study of vaccination and CD4 T cells after COVID-19. Their target antigens are unknown. The study sequenced cultured CD4+ T cell DNA using the Oncomine TCR Beta short-read assay. One entry per CDR3 protein, called by TCRdb with MiXCR from the PCR reads. The table includes some 9,000 distinct CDR3 sequences, roughly 34% detected once. The treatment: roughly nine-day PBMC culture with coronavirus spike peptide pools or control peptides (ViraFEST assay). Specimen: CD4+ T cells from blood, cultured in vitro. The receptors come from a human donor who had recovered from COVID-19.

V and J are TRBV30 and TRBJ1-6; 7 bases match TRBD1. CDR1 and CDR2 from the germline V gene are GTSNPN and SVGIG (reference sequence). Unmatched junction bases numbered 8, after V lost 0 bases and J lost 3 bases. This CDR3 is built from 17 residues. The CDR3 is CAWSVPTGALYNSPLHF. The CDR3 DNA reads TGTGCCTGGAGTGTACCAACAGGGGCCCTCTATAATTCACCCCTCCACTTT.

This clonotype was detected a few times. The chain has TRBV6-1 and TRBJ1-2; TRBD1 is a possible D gene (6 bases). Trimming took off 2 bases at V and 4 bases at J, with 17 bases between the two ends. The germline V gene has CDR1 MNHNS and CDR2 SASEGT. The CDR3 has 16 amino acids. CDR3 sequence: CASSEIGQMVAYGYTF. DNA of the CDR3: TGTGCCAGCAGTGAAATTGGACAGATGGTGGCCTATGGCTACACCTTC.

This clonotype was seen more than once but under ten times. The rearrangement uses TRBV30 and TRBJ2-3; D is uncertain. Germline assignment: CDR1 GTSNPN and CDR2 SVGIG (reference sequence). The CDR3 contains 11 residues. V shed 2 bases and J shed 5 bases, with 5 bases lying between them. This CDR3 is CAWSSGDTQYF. DNA of the CDR3: TGTGCCTGGAGTTCGGGAGATACGCAGTATTTT.

The J gene is TRBJ2-1, the V gene TRBV4-3; 11 bases line up with TRBD2. The CDR3 consists of 17 residues. Germline CDR1 reads LGHNA; CDR2 reads YSLEER. The J segment lost 2 bases and the V segment lost 3 bases, leaving 6 bases of the junction unmatched. CDR3 sequence reads: CASSQRPSGGTYNEQFF. For the CDR3, the DNA is TGCGCCAGCAGCCAGAGACCTAGCGGGGGGACCTACAATGAGCAGTTCTTC.

This chain connects TRBV7-9 to TRBJ2-5; 7 bases map to TRBD1. The CDR3 is 14 residues long. Germline V lookup: CDR1 SEHNR, CDR2 FQNEAQ (reference sequence). The V and J ends lost 3 bases and 2 bases, in that order; junction bases with no gene match: 3. CDR3 coding DNA: TGTGCCAGCAGCTTGGGACAGACTCAAGAGACCCAGTACTTC. It yields the protein CASSLGQTQETQYF.

This rearrangement joins TRBV7-2 to TRBJ1-6, with a possible D match to TRBD1 (5 bases). The CDR3 covers 13 residues. V was trimmed by 4 bases and J by 9 bases, leaving 10 bases between them. The germline gives CDR1 SGHTA, CDR2 FQGNSA. CDR3 nucleotides: TGTGCCAGCAGCTATGACAGTGTTTCACCCCTCCACTTT. Its protein is CASSYDSVSPLHF.

This clonotype occurred once. CDR3 in amino acids: CAGREAEAFF. The DNA for the CDR3 is TGTGCCGGCCGGGAGGCTGAAGCTTTCTTT. This sequence joins TRBV30 and TRBJ1-1; D is unresolved. The ends were cut back, 8 bases at V and 6 bases at J, with 10 bases in the middle. This CDR3 is 10 amino acids long. Germline lookup yields CDR1 GTSNPN and CDR2 SVGIG (reference sequence). Supplemented by reference TRBV30 and TRBJ1-1, the full variable domain reads SQTIHQWPATLVQPVGSPLSLECTVEGTSNPNLYWYRQAAGRGLQLLFYSVGIGQISSEVPQNLSASRPQDRQFILSSKKLLLSDSGFYLCAGREAEAFFGQGTRLTVV.

J is TRBJ1-6 and V is TRBV12-3 or TRBV12-4, with a weak D call TRBD1 (5 bases). Between the trimmed V and J ends, which lost 6 bases and 9 bases, there was a span of 15 bases. The CDR3 extends over 14 amino acids. DNA of the CDR3: TGTGCCAGCAGGCTGGGACCTTCGGGTTCACCCCTCCACTTT. Translating it yields CASRLGPSGSPLHF.

The CDR3 is CSVRVVEAFF. The CDR3 region has the DNA TGCAGCGTTAGGGTGGTTGAAGCTTTCTTT. The chain couples TRBV29-1 to TRBJ1-1; D unresolved. V was cut by 5 bases and J by 7 bases, with 8 bases left in between. The CDR3 extends over 10 amino acids. Germline V gene sequence: CDR1 SQVTM, CDR2 ANQGSEA.

The table lists this clonotype with a count of one. V gene TRBV20-1 combines with J gene TRBJ2-5; 8 bases fit TRBD2. Looked up from germline, CDR1 is DFQATT and CDR2 is SNEGSKA (reference sequence). CDR3 size: 14 residues. With 6 bases clipped from V and 5 bases from J, the junction kept 11 bases outside the gene matches. CDR3 bases: TGCAGTGCCCCGCACCGGGGGGGGGCGGAGACCCAGTACTTC. Protein product: CSAPHRGGAETQYF.

The rearrangement links TRBV30 to TRBJ1-6, with D unresolved. The V end lost 0 bases, the J end lost 9 bases, and 12 bases lay between the germline ends. Germline lookup yields CDR1 GTSNPN and CDR2 SVGIG (reference sequence). This CDR3 is 14 amino acids long. The CDR3 nucleotides read TGTGCCTGGAGTGTAGGCGCCAAGGGTTCACCCCTCCACTTT. It translates to CAWSVGAKGSPLHF.

This clonotype was detected only a few times. The V and J genes are TRBV6-1 and TRBJ1-5; the D gene is possibly TRBD1 (5 bases). The CDR3 is made up of 14 amino acids. The germline V gene encodes CDR1 MNHNS and CDR2 SASEGT. The V end lost 5 bases, the J end lost 9 bases, and 17 bases lay between the germline ends. The CDR3 sequence: CASSPDSRGGPQHF. DNA for the CDR3: TGTGCCAGCAGTCCCGACTCCCGCGGGGGGCCCCAGCATTTT.

This clonotype was recorded only once. This sequence joins TRBV19 and TRBJ2-7, with D possibly being TRBD2 (5 bases). The CDR3 totals 16 residues. Germline-derived CDR1 and CDR2 are LNHDA and SQIVND (reference sequence). Trimming took 3 bases from V and 0 from J, leaving 15 bases between them. The CDR3 loop reads CASSIRGQANSYEQYF. The DNA for the CDR3 is TGTGCCAGTAGTATTCGAGGGCAGGCGAACTCCTACGAGCAGTACTTC.

The CDR3: CASSSRGQEKLFF. Written as DNA, the CDR3 is TGTGCCAGCTCATCTCGGGGGCAAGAAAAACTGTTTTTT. The rearrangement joins TRBV18 to TRBJ1-4; TRBD1 might be the D (6 bases). The CDR3 contains 13 residues. The V and J ends lost 5 bases and 8 bases respectively, with 12 bases between them. Germline CDR1 KGHSH, CDR2 LQKENI.

This clonotype was counted between two and nine times. This chain links TRBV12-5 with TRBJ2-7, with 10 bases matching TRBD2. V trimming: 4 bases; J trimming: 3 bases; junction bases outside the gene matches: 9. This CDR3 contains 16 residues. Germline V gene data show CDR1 as LGHNT and CDR2 as FRNRAP. The CDR3 DNA is TGTGCTAGTGGTTCGGAAGCGGGGGGGCCTAACTACGAGCAGTACTTC. It translates to CASGSEAGGPNYEQYF.

The chain carries TRBV6-1 and TRBJ2-3, with a tentative D call TRBD2 (6 bases). CDR3 length equals 18 residues. Between the trimmed V and J ends, which lost 5 bases and 0 bases, there was a span of 21 bases. CDR1 MNHNS and CDR2 SASEGT come from the germline V gene. CDR3 coding DNA: TGTGCCAGCAGTAGAAATGGGAGGTTGTTTACTAGCACAGATACGCAGTATTTT. The encoded protein is CASSRNGRLFTSTDTQYF.

The chain links TRBV20-1 to TRBJ2-4; tentative D call: TRBD2 (6 bases). Trimming took off 5 bases at V and 7 bases at J, with 12 bases between the two ends. Germline CDR1 is DFQATT and CDR2 is SNEGSKA (reference sequence). The CDR3 has 12 amino acids. CDR3 in amino acids: CSAQDRGNIQYF. CDR3 nucleotides: TGCAGTGCTCAAGACCGGGGGAACATTCAGTACTTC.

The rearrangement uses TRBV23-1 and TRBJ1-4; D ambiguous. TRBV23-1 is annotated as an ORF whose role is uncertain. This CDR3 spans 19 amino acids. The V end was cut by 0 bases, the J end by 3 bases, with 20 bases between. The CDR3 region has the DNA TGCGCCAGCAGTCAATCCGGCAGGAAGGCAAGGGTGGCTAATGAAAAACTGTTTTTT. Protein sequence: CASSQSGRKARVANEKLFF.

A few counts support this clonotype. The chain joins TRBV7-2 to TRBJ2-3; D tentatively fits TRBD1 or TRBD2 (6 bases each). The CDR3 is 15 amino acids. V was shortened by 8 bases and J by 3 bases, with 18 bases between the two germline ends. CDR1 and CDR2 (germline): SGHTA, FQGNSA. The CDR3 coding sequence is TGTGCCAGCCTAATGAGGGGGGTTCGGACAGATACGCAGTATTTT. Amino acid sequence: CASLMRGVRTDTQYF. The full variable domain, in which reference TRBV7-2 and TRBJ2-3 provide the parts outside the CDR3, is GAGVSQSPSNKVTEKGKDVELRCDPISGHTALYWYRQSLGQGLEFLIYFQGNSAPDKSGLPSDRFSAERTGGSVSTLTIQRTQQEDSAVYLCASLMRGVRTDTQYFGPGTRLTVL.

A few counts support this clonotype. The chain recombines TRBV7-9 with TRBJ1-2; tentative D call: TRBD1 (5 bases). The V gene's germline CDR1 is SEHNR and CDR2 FQNEAQ (reference sequence). Trimming left V 11 bases short and J 4 bases short, with 14 bases between. The CDR3 length is 12 residues. CDR3 region: CAGWAGPYGYTF. The CDR3, as DNA: TGTGCCGGCTGGGCAGGGCCCTATGGCTACACCTTC. The full variable domain, completed using reference TRBV7-9 and TRBJ1-2, is DTGVSQNPRHKITKRGQNVTFRCDPISEHNRLYWYRQTLGQGPEFLTYFQNEAQLEKSRLLSDRFSAERPKGSFSTLEIQRTEQGDSAMYLCAGWAGPYGYTFGSGTRLTVV.

This sequence joins TRBV7-2 and TRBJ1-3; D possibly corresponds to TRBD1 (6 bases). V lost 1 base and J 9 bases, leaving 22 bases between the germline ends. This CDR3 is built from 17 residues. The germline gives CDR1 SGHTA, CDR2 FQGNSA. This CDR3 is CASSLEVGGASRGTIYF. CDR3 nucleotide sequence: TGTGCCAGCAGCTTAGAGGTCGGGGGGGCGTCCAGGGGCACCATATATTTT.

The V and J genes are TRBV7-6 and TRBJ2-7; 8 bases match TRBD1. Trimming removed 5 bases from V and 2 bases from J; junction bases left unmatched: 8. The germline CDR1 and CDR2 sequences are SGHVS and FNYEAQ. The CDR3 sequence is 15 residues long. This CDR3 is CASSPQTGETYEQYF. The DNA for the CDR3 is TGTGCCAGCAGCCCCCAGACAGGGGAAACCTACGAGCAGTACTTC.

This clonotype appeared a few times. The genes are TRBV5-1 and TRBJ2-2, with a weak D call TRBD1 (6 bases). The CDR3 spans 14 residues. V gave up 4 bases and J gave up 1 base, with 8 bases separating them. The germline V gene has CDR1 SGHRS and CDR2 YFSETQ. The CDR3, as DNA: TGCGCCAGCAGCGTCAGGGGGAACACCGGGGAGCTGTTTTTT. This gives the protein CASSVRGNTGELFF.

This clonotype was seen a handful of times. The CDR3: CSARGGSGSGTEAFF. In DNA form, the CDR3 reads TGCAGTGCCCGGGGAGGCTCGGGTTCGGGCACTGAAGCTTTCTTT. The chain uses TRBV20-1 and TRBJ1-1; D is unresolved. Germline CDR1 is DFQATT and CDR2 is SNEGSKA (reference sequence). V was trimmed by 6 bases and J by 4 bases, leaving 21 bases between them. This CDR3 region has 15 residues.

J is TRBJ2-5 and V is TRBV9, with D hard to call. The CDR3 contains 18 residues. The germline V gene has CDR1 SGDLS and CDR2 YYNGEE. The V and J ends lost 4 bases and 6 bases respectively, with 28 bases between them. The CDR3 DNA follows: TGTGCCAGCAGCCCCCGGCCCCGGTCCAAACACACCAGGAAGACCCAGTACTTC. Encoded protein: CASSPRPRSKHTRKTQYF.

CDR3 amino acids: CSARGLAGALYNEQFF. DNA for the CDR3: TGCAGTGCTCGGGGACTAGCGGGGGCCTTATACAATGAGCAGTTCTTC. The chain links TRBV20-1 to TRBJ2-1; TRBD2 matches at 14 bases. The junction had 7 bases not matched to a gene; V was cut back by 5 bases and J by 4 bases. Germline lookup yields CDR1 DFQATT and CDR2 SNEGSKA (reference sequence). This CDR3 is built from 16 residues.

In DNA, the CDR3 is TGTGCCAGTAGTATCATGCTAGCGGGGGGTCACAATGAGCAGTTCTTC. Its translation: CASSIMLAGGHNEQFF. V and J are TRBV19 and TRBJ2-1, with 11 bases aligning to TRBD2. Looked up from germline, CDR1 is LNHDA and CDR2 is SQIVND (reference sequence). The CDR3 is 16 residues long. V lost 3 bases, J lost 5 bases, and 6 bases stayed unmatched.

This clonotype has just a few counts. CDR3 DNA: TGTGCCAGCAGTTTTCGGGGTAGTGGGGTATCAGATACGCAGTATTTT. Its translation is CASSFRGSGVSDTQYF. V usage is TRBV27 and J usage is TRBJ2-3, with D tentatively TRBD2 (5 bases). Deletions cut 3 bases from V and 4 bases from J, with 17 bases between. Germline loops: CDR1 MNHEY, CDR2 SMNVEV (reference sequence). The CDR3 is 16 amino acids.